The 17 T cell receptor beta chains below were found in one sample sequenced in a study of T cell responses to AZD1222 COVID-19 vaccine. This table comes from immunoSEQ multiplex PCR, and its TCRdb copy is limited to in-frame clones, with some not included. Of about 120,000 clones listed, 75% to 95% are singletons. This specimen consisted of peripheral blood, obtained on day 0 of AZD1222 vaccination. The source is an adult in good health.

The chain uses TRBV30 and TRBJ1-6, with 9 positions matching TRBD1. This CDR3 is 14 amino acids long. The V gene's germline CDR1 is GTSNPN and CDR2 SVGIG (reference sequence). Trimming removed 3 bases from V and 7 bases from J; junction bases left unmatched: 4. The CDR3 reads CAWRRDRVNSPLHF. CDR3 nucleotide sequence: TGTGCCTGGAGACGGGACAGGGTCAATTCACCCCTCCACTTT.

The rearrangement joins TRBV9 to TRBJ2-1; D ambiguous. The CDR3 is made up of 13 amino acids. CDR1 is SGDLS and CDR2 is YYNGEE in the germline V gene. Trimming took off 1 base at V and 7 bases at J, with 9 bases between the two ends. CDR3 sequence: CASSVSLMNEQFF. The CDR3 DNA reads as TGTGCCAGCAGCGTAAGCCTTATGAATGAGCAGTTCTTC.

This chain joins TRBV29-1 and TRBJ2-3; TRBD1 aligns across 7 bases. Trimming took 3 bases from V and 6 from J; bases not matched to a gene: 6. The germline V gene has CDR1 SQVTM and CDR2 ANQGSEA. The CDR3 is 13 amino acids. CDR3 protein: CSVDLKQGDTQYF. As DNA, the CDR3 is TGCAGCGTTGACCTTAAACAGGGGGATACGCAGTATTTT.

The chain employs TRBV9 and TRBJ2-3; maybe TRBD1 (5 bases). Deletions cut 0 bases from V and 0 bases from J, with 11 bases between. CDR1 is SGDLS, CDR2 YYNGEE, per germline. The CDR3 is 16 amino acids. In DNA, the CDR3 is TGTGCCAGCAGCGTAGATGGGGCCGTAAGCACAGATACGCAGTATTTT. Translated, it gives CASSVDGAVSTDTQYF.

The CDR3 loop is CASSYQTGAGTEAFF. In DNA, the CDR3 is TGTGCCAGCAGTTATCAGACAGGGGCCGGGACTGAAGCTTTCTTT. The chain is built from TRBV9 and TRBJ1-1, with 8 bases lining up with TRBD1. V lost 5 bases to trimming and J lost 5 bases; unmatched junction nucleotides: 11. The CDR3 runs to 15 residues. In germline, CDR1 is SGDLS, CDR2 YYNGEE.

In its sample, this clone was seen once. This CDR3 reads CASSLGREDYEQYF. In DNA form, the CDR3 reads TGTGCCAGCAGTTTAGGGCGGGAGGACTACGAGCAGTACTTC. The V and J genes are TRBV27 and TRBJ2-7, with 8 bases matching TRBD2. V lost 2 bases and J lost 3; bases outside the gene matches: 3. This CDR3 region has 14 residues. Per the germline V gene, CDR1 is MNHEY and CDR2 is SMNVEV (reference sequence).

V and J are TRBV7-9 and TRBJ2-7, with D perhaps matching TRBD1 (5 bases). V was pared by 5 bases and J by 2 bases, with 13 bases between. Per germline, CDR1 SEHNR and CDR2 FQNEAQ (reference sequence). The CDR3 runs to 14 residues. The CDR3 DNA is TGTGCCAGCAGCCCTCCAGGGCCGACCTACGAGCAGTACTTC. Protein: CASSPPGPTYEQYF.

The chain has TRBV5-5 and TRBJ1-2, with D possibly matching TRBD1 (6 bases). Trimming stripped 1 base from V and 4 bases from J, with 20 bases between. This CDR3 has 17 residues. Germline-derived CDR1 and CDR2 are SGHKS and YYEKEE (reference sequence). CDR3 in amino acids: CASSLSPREGTIYGYTF. CDR3 DNA sequence: TGTGCCAGCAGCTTGTCCCCTCGGGAGGGGACAATCTATGGCTACACCTTC.

This clone was recorded once. V gene TRBV30 combines with J gene TRBJ2-3; D might be TRBD1 or TRBD2, each matching 5 bases. Germline-derived CDR1 and CDR2 are GTSNPN and SVGIG (reference sequence). The V and J ends lost 7 bases and 11 bases respectively, with 16 bases between them. The CDR3 consists of 11 residues. The CDR3 coding sequence is TGTGCCTTGGGACGGGCGGCGGAGCAGTATTTT. Its protein product is CALGRAAEQYF.

J is TRBJ1-1 and V is TRBV3-1 (or the pseudogene TRBV3-2); no reliable D call. Germline CDR1 reads LGHDT; CDR2 reads YNNKEL (reference sequence). V dropped 2 bases and J dropped 1 base, with 11 bases sitting between them. There are 15 residues in the CDR3. The DNA of the CDR3 is TGTGCCAGCAGCCAAACGGTTCAGCCGAACACTGAAGCTTTCTTT. Translated: CASSQTVQPNTEAFF.

This chain uses TRBV13 with TRBJ2-6, with 10 nucleotides matching TRBD1. The CDR3 runs to 17 residues. The ends lost 5 bases at V and 2 bases at J; junction bases unmatched: 6. Germline assignment: CDR1 PRHDT and CDR2 FYEKMQ (reference sequence). The CDR3 nucleotides read TGTGCCAGCAGCGTACCGGGACAGGGGACTGGGGCCAACGTCCTGACTTTC. Translation gives CASSVPGQGTGANVLTF.

DNA for the CDR3: TGCGCCAGCAGCCTGCTCACATCCCAGCTGGGTGAAAAACTGTTTTTT. It translates to CASSLLTSQLGEKLFF. The gene calls are TRBV5-1 and TRBJ1-4; D uncertain. The CDR3 loop spans 16 amino acids. Germline assignment: CDR1 SGHRS and CDR2 YFSETQ. Between the trimmed V and J ends, which lost 4 bases and 7 bases, there was a span of 20 bases.

This chain uses TRBV7-2 with TRBJ1-2; tentatively, D is TRBD1 (5 bases). Trimming left V 5 bases short and J 4 bases short, with 17 bases between. This CDR3 has 15 residues. CDR1 and CDR2 from the germline V gene are SGHTA and FQGNSA. The CDR3 protein is CASSPSGALGYGYTF. The CDR3 DNA is TGTGCCAGCAGCCCTAGCGGGGCTCTAGGCTATGGCTACACCTTC.

This chain connects TRBV7-8 to TRBJ2-2; 9 bases are shared with TRBD2. J gave up 2 bases and V 3 bases, and 1 base lay outside the gene matches. CDR1 SGHVS and CDR2 FQNEAQ come from the germline V gene. This CDR3 spans 15 amino acids. The CDR3 DNA reads as TGTGCCAGCAGCTTGCGGGGGGGTAACACCGGGGAGCTGTTTTTT. Amino acid sequence: CASSLRGGNTGELFF.

CDR3 sequence: CASTRDRANSPLHF. In nucleotides, the CDR3 is TGTGCCAGCACCCGGGACAGGGCTAATTCACCCCTCCACTTT. V and J are TRBV21-1 and TRBJ1-6; TRBD1, the D gene given by the table, was not confirmed from the DNA. TRBV21-1 is flagged as a pseudogene. This CDR3 spans 14 amino acids.

The rearrangement links TRBV19 to TRBJ2-7; maybe TRBD2 (6 bases). CDR3 length: 14 residues. Trimming took 7 bases from V and 2 from J, leaving 15 bases between them. Germline V gene data show CDR1 as LNHDA and CDR2 as SQIVND (reference sequence). The CDR3 here is CASKGGPGTYEQYF. The CDR3 DNA is TGTGCCAGTAAAGGAGGGCCAGGGACCTACGAGCAGTACTTC.

This chain uses TRBV2 with TRBJ1-4; 8 nucleotides line up with TRBD1. CDR1 and CDR2 from the germline V gene are SNHLY and FYNNEI. V trimming: 6 bases; J trimming: 4 bases; junction bases outside the gene matches: 4. There are 14 residues in the CDR3. For the CDR3, the DNA is TGTGCCAGCAGCGGGACAGGTCTTAATGAAAAACTGTTTTTT. Translation gives CASSGTGLNEKLFF.